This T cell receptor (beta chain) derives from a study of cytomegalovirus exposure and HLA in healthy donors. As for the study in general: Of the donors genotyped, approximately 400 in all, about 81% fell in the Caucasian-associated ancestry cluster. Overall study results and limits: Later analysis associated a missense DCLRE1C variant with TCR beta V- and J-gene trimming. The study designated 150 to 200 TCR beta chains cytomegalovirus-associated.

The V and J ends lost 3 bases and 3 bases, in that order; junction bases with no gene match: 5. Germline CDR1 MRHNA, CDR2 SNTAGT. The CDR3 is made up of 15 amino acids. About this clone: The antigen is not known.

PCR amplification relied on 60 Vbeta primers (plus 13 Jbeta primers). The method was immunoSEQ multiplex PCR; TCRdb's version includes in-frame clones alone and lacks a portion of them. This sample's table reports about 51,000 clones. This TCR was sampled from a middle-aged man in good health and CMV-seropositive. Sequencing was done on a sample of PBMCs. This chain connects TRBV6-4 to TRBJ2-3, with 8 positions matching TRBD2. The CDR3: CASSEAGVETDTQYF. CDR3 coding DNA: TGTGCCAGCAGTGAAGCGGGAGTTGAGACAGATACGCAGTATTTT.